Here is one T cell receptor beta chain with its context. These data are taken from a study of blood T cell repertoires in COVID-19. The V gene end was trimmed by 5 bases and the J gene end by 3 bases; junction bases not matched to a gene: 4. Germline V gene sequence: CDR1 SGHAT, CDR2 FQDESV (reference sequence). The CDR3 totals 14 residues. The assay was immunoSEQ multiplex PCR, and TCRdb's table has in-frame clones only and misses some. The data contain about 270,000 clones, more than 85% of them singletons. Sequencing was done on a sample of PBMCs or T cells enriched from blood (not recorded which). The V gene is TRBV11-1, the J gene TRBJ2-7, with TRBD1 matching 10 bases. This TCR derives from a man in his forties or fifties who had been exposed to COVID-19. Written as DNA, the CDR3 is TGTGCCAGCAGCCTCGACAGGGGGCACTACGAGCAGTACTTC. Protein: CASSLDRGHYEQYF.